The clone carrying this TCR beta chain was picked up one time. Measured with immunoSEQ multiplex PCR; TCRdb has only the in-frame clones, and not every one. The sample has approximately 49,000 clones, 92% seen once; the top ten hold 3% to 5%. This sample was taken from a study of technical replicates of blood from a handful of donors. Germline V gene sequence: CDR1 SGHRS, CDR2 YFSETQ. V trimming: 3 bases; J trimming: 0 bases; junction bases outside the gene matches: 3. The CDR3 contains 15 residues. The chain joins TRBV5-1 to TRBJ2-1, with TRBD1 matching 7 bases. The clonotype comes from a human donor in good health. Some clones in this sample may be carry-over from other donors' samples. Input material: PBMCs. The CDR3 DNA is TGCGCCAGCAGCTGGACAGGTAGCTCCTACAATGAGCAGTTCTTC. Amino acids: CASSWTGSSYNEQFF.